The 26 T cell receptor beta chains below come from one sample, sequenced in a study of blood T cell repertoires in COVID-19. Sequencing used immunoSEQ multiplex PCR; TCRdb keeps in-frame clones, though not all of them. Of approximately 290,000 clones listed, approximately 90% were seen once; the top ten hold around 0.88%. The material sequenced was peripheral blood. The source is a man younger than 40 with acute or convalescent COVID-19.

This CDR3 reads CATQWGQNSYNEQFF. The CDR3 DNA sequence: TGTGCCACCCAATGGGGACAGAACTCCTACAATGAGCAGTTCTTC. The rearrangement joins TRBV10-3 to TRBJ2-1; 7 bases agree with TRBD1. V was clipped by 10 bases and J by 0 bases; unmatched bases: 9. Germline loops: CDR1 ENHRY, CDR2 SYGVKD. This CDR3 comprises 15 residues.

The rearrangement joins TRBV6-1 to TRBJ2-5, with D possibly TRBD2 on 5 matching bases. The CDR3 runs 13 residues. The germline gives CDR1 MNHNS, CDR2 SASEGT. The ends were cut back, 2 bases at V and 3 bases at J, with 7 bases in the middle. For the CDR3, the DNA is TGTGCCAGCAGTGAACTGCGGGAAGAGACCCAGTACTTC. This translates into CASSELREETQYF.

The chain joins TRBV5-4 to TRBJ2-5, with 7 bases identical to TRBD2. Per germline, CDR1 SGHNT and CDR2 YYREEE (reference sequence). V gave up 3 bases and J gave up 3 bases; unmatched junction bases: 8. The CDR3 is 15 amino acids. The CDR3 nucleotides read TGTGCCAGCAGCTCCCGAACTGCGGGGGAAGAGACCCAGTACTTC. Amino acid sequence: CASSSRTAGEETQYF. Drawing the rest from reference TRBV5-4 and TRBJ2-5, the complete variable domain is ETGVTQSPTHLIKTRGQQVTLRCSSQSGHNTVSWYQQALGQGPQFIFQYYREEENGRGNFPPRFSGLQFPNYSSELNVNALELDDSALYLCASSSRTAGEETQYFGPGTRLLVL.

The chain recombines TRBV28 with TRBJ1-2, with 7 bases fitting TRBD1. Germline values: CDR1 MDHEN, CDR2 SYDVKM. This CDR3 is 13 amino acids long. The CDR3: CVTVETGSYGYTF. The CDR3, as DNA: TGTGTCACAGTGGAGACAGGGAGCTATGGCTACACCTTC.

The rearrangement links TRBV6-5 to TRBJ2-2; D uncertain. Germline-derived CDR1 and CDR2 are MNHEY and SVGAGI. Trimming removed 3 bases from V and 4 bases from J, with 15 bases in between. This CDR3 has 16 residues. The CDR3 nucleotides read TGTGCCAGCAGTTATACAGTTATTGCCGGCACCGGGGAGCTGTTTTTT. The encoded protein is CASSYTVIAGTGELFF.

In this sample, this clone turned up a few times. The chain is built from TRBV5-1 and TRBJ1-1, with 9 nucleotides matching TRBD1. The CDR3 consists of 14 residues. CDR1 is SGHRS, CDR2 YFSETQ, per germline. Trimming took 4 bases from V and 4 from J; bases not matched to a gene: 5. Here the CDR3 reads CASSGLGQGTEAFF. CDR3 bases: TGCGCCAGCAGCGGGCTGGGACAGGGCACTGAAGCTTTCTTT. Using reference TRBV5-1 and TRBJ1-1 for the parts outside the CDR3, the full variable domain is KAGVTQTPRYLIKTRGQQVTLSCSPISGHRSVSWYQQTPGQGLQFLFEYFSETQRNKGNFPGRFSGRQFSNSRSEMNVSTLELGDSALYLCASSGLGQGTEAFFGQGTRLTVV.

This rearrangement joins TRBV18 to TRBJ2-1; 8 bases match TRBD2. Losses at the gene ends were 3 bases for V and 8 bases for J; bases not matched to a gene: 12. This CDR3 spans 16 amino acids. Looked up from germline, CDR1 is KGHSH and CDR2 is LQKENI. CDR3 protein: CASSPIGAGVVYEQFF. CDR3 DNA sequence: TGTGCCAGCTCACCCATAGGAGCGGGAGTTGTCTATGAGCAGTTCTTC.

The chain is built from TRBV6-6 and TRBJ2-5, with 7 bases lining up with TRBD2. The germline V gene encodes CDR1 MNHNY and CDR2 SVGAGI (reference sequence). V was pared by 2 bases and J by 5 bases, with 11 bases of the junction left unmatched. This CDR3 is 16 amino acids long. CDR3 loop: CASSYGGRRGGETQYF. The DNA for the CDR3 is TGTGCCAGCAGTTACGGTGGGAGGAGGGGAGGGGAGACCCAGTACTTC.

For the CDR3, the DNA is TGTGCCTGGAGTGTCCCGACAGGGTTGGCTTTCTTT. Translating gives CAWSVPTGLAFF. This chain joins TRBV30 and TRBJ1-1; 7 positions agree with TRBD1. CDR3 length: 12 amino acids. Losses at the gene ends were 0 bases for V and 11 bases for J; bases not matched to a gene: 6. CDR1 and CDR2 (germline): GTSNPN, SVGIG (reference sequence).

The chain is built from TRBV6-5 and TRBJ1-2; 9 bases align to TRBD1. Germline CDR1 and CDR2: MNHEY and SVGAGI. Unmatched junction bases numbered 10, after V lost 6 bases and J lost 8 bases. The CDR3 has 14 residues. CDR3 protein: CASSPMDRGKGYTF. DNA of the CDR3: TGTGCCAGCAGCCCCATGGACAGGGGAAAAGGCTACACCTTC.

This clone appeared a few times. The rearrangement links TRBV19 to TRBJ2-1; the D gene is possibly TRBD1 (5 bases). V lost 3 bases, J lost 10 bases, and 13 bases lay in between. Germline CDR1 reads LNHDA; CDR2 reads SQIVND (reference sequence). CDR3 length: 13 residues. CDR3 nucleotides: TGTGCCAGTAGTATGACAGCGACCAGGGAGCAGTTCTTC. Protein product: CASSMTATREQFF.

This clone was seen a few times. Additional DNA sequences in this sample encode the identical CDR3. V usage is TRBV11-3 and J usage is TRBJ2-1; D is unclear. V gave up 0 bases and J gave up 0 bases, with 3 bases separating them. CDR1 is SGHNT and CDR2 is YENEEA in the germline V gene. This CDR3 is built from 14 residues. CDR3 nucleotides: TGTGCCAGCAGCTTAGACAGCTCCTACAATGAGCAGTTCTTC. It translates to CASSLDSSYNEQFF.

This clone has only one observation. The chain carries TRBV12-5 and TRBJ1-1; D unclear. With 5 bases removed from V and 11 bases from J, the gap between germline ends came to 18 bases. CDR3 size: 13 residues. Germline assignment: CDR1 LGHNT and CDR2 FRNRAP. CDR3 region: CASGTSPGLTAFF. The CDR3 nucleotides are TGTGCTAGTGGTACCTCTCCGGGTTTAACCGCTTTCTTT.

This chain links TRBV14 with TRBJ1-2; D not certain. From germline, CDR1 is SGHDN and CDR2 FVKESK. The CDR3 runs to 14 residues. V was clipped by 2 bases and J by 5 bases, with 12 bases between them. The CDR3 DNA is TGTGCCAGCAGCCAACCCCTGGGGAGGTATGGCTACACCTTC. Protein product: CASSQPLGRYGYTF.

The rearrangement joins TRBV5-1 to TRBJ2-2, with D perhaps TRBD2 (5 bases). Germline-derived CDR1 and CDR2 are SGHRS and YFSETQ. The CDR3 is made up of 14 amino acids. The V gene lost 0 bases and the J gene lost 4 bases, with 7 bases spanning the gap. The CDR3, as DNA: TGCGCCAGCAGCTTGGGACTATCCACCGGGGAGCTGTTTTTT. As protein: CASSLGLSTGELFF. Combining the CDR3 with reference TRBV5-1 and TRBJ2-2 gives the whole variable domain KAGVTQTPRYLIKTRGQQVTLSCSPISGHRSVSWYQQTPGQGLQFLFEYFSETQRNKGNFPGRFSGRQFSNSRSEMNVSTLELGDSALYLCASSLGLSTGELFFGEGSRLTVL.

The chain combines TRBV5-4 with TRBJ2-2; 7 bases fit TRBD2. The CDR3 runs to 16 residues. The germline V gene has CDR1 SGHNT and CDR2 YYREEE (reference sequence). V shed 1 base and J 2 bases; nucleotides not matched to a gene: 5. CDR3 protein: CASSLRGAGNTGELFF. The CDR3 coding sequence is TGTGCCAGCAGCTTGAGGGGAGCGGGAAACACCGGGGAGCTGTTTTTT.

The chain recombines TRBV30 with TRBJ2-7; the D gene is possibly TRBD1 (6 bases). The CDR3 runs 13 residues. V lost 2 bases and J lost 1, with 9 bases in between. Germline lookup yields CDR1 GTSNPN and CDR2 SVGIG (reference sequence). CDR3 coding DNA: TGTGCCTGGAGTACAGGGTTTTCCTACGAGCAGTACTTC. This encodes CAWSTGFSYEQYF.

The rearrangement joins TRBV6-5 to TRBJ1-5; weak D call: TRBD1 (5 bases). The CDR3 covers 15 residues. V was pared by 8 bases and J by 6 bases, with 20 bases between. Germline CDR1 is MNHEY and CDR2 is SVGAGI. The CDR3 sequence is CASRAHTDIVQPQHF. The DNA of the CDR3 is TGTGCCAGCCGAGCTCACACGGACATAGTTCAGCCCCAGCATTTT.

V and J are TRBV7-8 and TRBJ2-6; 8 nucleotides match TRBD1. J was trimmed by 4 bases and V by 5 bases; bases with no gene match: 7. CDR3 size: 16 residues. In germline, CDR1 is SGHVS, CDR2 FQNEAQ. The CDR3, as DNA: TGTGCCAGCAGCCCCCGGACAGGGACCGGGGCCAACGTCCTGACTTTC. Residues: CASSPRTGTGANVLTF.

The table lists this clone with a count of one. Other DNA sequences within the sample encode an identical CDR3. The CDR3 DNA sequence: TGTGCCAGCAGTCCACGACAGGGAAGAGAGACCCAGTACTTC. Translated, it gives CASSPRQGRETQYF. The chain carries TRBV27 and TRBJ2-5; 7 positions match TRBD1. Losses at the gene ends were 5 bases for V and 4 bases for J; bases not matched to a gene: 7. Germline V CDR1 and CDR2: MNHEY, SMNVEV (reference sequence). The CDR3 loop spans 14 amino acids.

The chain joins TRBV6-6 to TRBJ2-1, with TRBD2 matching 8 bases. V gave up 6 bases and J gave up 5 bases; unmatched junction bases: 12. The CDR3 runs to 16 residues. CDR1 and CDR2 from the germline V gene are MNHNY and SVGAGI (reference sequence). CDR3 amino acids: CASRDFAGGGDNEQFF. CDR3 sequence (DNA): TGTGCCAGCAGGGACTTTGCGGGAGGAGGAGACAATGAGCAGTTCTTC.

The rearrangement links TRBV10-3 to TRBJ2-1; 10 nucleotides agree with TRBD2. The CDR3 has 19 residues. Losses at the gene ends were 3 bases for V and 2 bases for J; bases not matched to a gene: 13. The germline V gene encodes CDR1 ENHRY and CDR2 SYGVKD. CDR3 loop: CAISELAGLGNVAYNEQFF. The CDR3 DNA is TGTGCCATCAGTGAACTAGCGGGATTAGGTAATGTCGCCTACAATGAGCAGTTCTTC.

The chain has TRBV9 and TRBJ1-2, with TRBD1 matching 9 bases. Trimming at V came to 3 bases and at J to 6 bases, leaving 9 bases not matched to a gene. Germline-derived CDR1 and CDR2 are SGDLS and YYNGEE. The CDR3 totals 15 residues. CDR3 sequence reads: CASSALGDRVNGYTF. DNA of the CDR3: TGTGCCAGCAGCGCGCTAGGGGACAGGGTGAATGGCTACACCTTC.

The chain employs TRBV19 and TRBJ1-5; possibly TRBD1 for D (6 bases). Trimming shortened V by 4 bases and J by 0 bases, and 10 bases separated the two germline ends. Germline loops: CDR1 LNHDA, CDR2 SQIVND (reference sequence). The CDR3 contains 15 residues. CDR3 sequence (DNA): TGTGCCAGTAGTAGACAGGAAAATAGCAATCAGCCCCAGCATTTT. Translated, it gives CASSRQENSNQPQHF.

The chain carries TRBV9 and TRBJ1-4, with 7 bases that match TRBD1. This CDR3 has 16 amino acids. V shed 1 base and J 0 bases; nucleotides not matched to a gene: 3. CDR1 is SGDLS and CDR2 is YYNGEE in the germline V gene. The CDR3 coding sequence is TGTGCCAGCAGCGTACGCGGGACAGCAACTAATGAAAAACTGTTTTTT. It is translated as CASSVRGTATNEKLFF.

This rearrangement joins TRBV28 to TRBJ2-5, with D tentatively TRBD2 (6 bases). Per germline, CDR1 MDHEN and CDR2 SYDVKM. Trimming took 7 bases from V and 2 from J, leaving 17 bases between them. The CDR3 runs to 15 residues. CDR3 sequence reads: CASTEGTGIQETQYF. As DNA, the CDR3 is TGTGCCAGCACGGAGGGGACGGGAATTCAAGAGACCCAGTACTTC.